This is a list of T cell receptor beta chains from one sample in a study of technical replicates of blood from a few donors. Method: immunoSEQ multiplex PCR; TCRdb's copy keeps in-frame clones and lacks some. The repertoire has tens of thousands of clones, roughly 90% of them found once; the top ten carry 0.25%. Input material: T cells isolated from PBMCs. These TCRs come from a human donor in good health. Each CDR3 is given with its conserved first and last residue. The order of the fields is D gene, J gene, clone size, V gene, CDR3 protein, CDR3 DNA. The D gene is left open where the match is weak. Some rows mark clone size as missing; the rest say once, few, many or name a class of expanded clone.

D: NA; J: TRBJ2-7; size: once; V: TRBV11-2; CDR3: CASSLYRGAYEQYF; DNA: TGTGCCAGCAGCTTATACCGGGGAGCCTACGAGCAGTACTTC
D: TRBD1; J: TRBJ2-7; size: NA; V: TRBV28; CDR3: CASSLGDSQYEQYF; DNA: TGTGCCAGCAGTTTGGGGGACAGCCAATACGAGCAGTACTTC
D: NA; J: TRBJ1-2; size: NA; V: TRBV27; CDR3: CASSPAPGGGYTF; DNA: TGTGCCAGCAGTCCCGCCCCCGGCGGTGGCTACACCTTC
D: NA; J: TRBJ1-1; size: NA; V: TRBV7-9; CDR3: CASSLSEGRVTEAFF; DNA: TGTGCCAGCAGCTTAAGTGAGGGGAGGGTCACTGAAGCTTTCTTT
D: NA; J: TRBJ1-2; size: NA; V: TRBV15; CDR3: CATSRGSPGGYTF; DNA: TGTGCCACCAGCAGAGGGTCCCCGGGGGGCTACACCTTC
D: NA; J: TRBJ1-5; size: NA; V: TRBV10-3; CDR3: CAISEVGPGASSGQPQHF; DNA: TGTGCCATCAGTGAGGTCGGTCCCGGAGCCTCCAGCGGGCAGCCCCAGCATTTT
D: TRBD2; J: TRBJ2-7; size: NA; V: TRBV7-9; CDR3: CASSLAPGEGSYEQYF; DNA: TGTGCCAGCAGCTTAGCCCCCGGGGAGGGAAGCTACGAGCAGTACTTC
D: NA; J: TRBJ2-5; size: NA; V: TRBV6-1; CDR3: CASSENAGGQGTQYF; DNA: TGTGCCAGCAGTGAAAACGCCGGGGGGCAGGGGACCCAGTACTTC
D: TRBD2; J: TRBJ2-4; size: once; V: TRBV7-9; CDR3: CASSLELVQRGLKNIQYF; DNA: TGTGCCAGCAGCTTAGAGTTAGTCCAGCGGGGGCTCAAAAACATTCAGTACTTC
D: NA; J: TRBJ2-5; size: NA; V: TRBV5-4; CDR3: CASSFLDSGETQYF; DNA: TGTGCCAGCAGCTTTTTGGACAGCGGAGAGACCCAGTACTTC
D: TRBD2; J: TRBJ2-2; size: NA; V: TRBV6-1; CDR3: CASSVLFGTNPLRTGELFF; DNA: TGTGCCAGCAGTGTCCTTTTCGGGACTAATCCGCTAAGGACCGGGGAGCTGTTTTTT
D: TRBD1; J: TRBJ1-1; size: NA; V: TRBV19; CDR3: CASSIDGTVEAFF; DNA: TGTGCCAGTAGTATAGATGGGACAGTCGAAGCTTTCTTT
D: NA; J: TRBJ1-3; size: NA; V: TRBV7-9; CDR3: CASSFGIGLTGNTIYF; DNA: TGTGCCAGCAGTTTCGGGATCGGGCTGACTGGAAACACCATATATTTT
D: NA; J: TRBJ1-2; size: NA; V: TRBV6-1; CDR3: CASTELPNGYTF; DNA: TGTGCCAGCACTGAGCTACCAAATGGCTACACCTTC
D: TRBD1; J: TRBJ1-2; size: NA; V: TRBV23-1; CDR3: CASRSDSRQGSNYGYTF; DNA: TGCGCCAGCAGATCGGATTCGAGACAGGGATCTAACTATGGCTACACCTTC
D: NA; J: TRBJ1-1; size: NA; V: TRBV6-4; CDR3: CASRETQGTEAFF; DNA: TGTGCCAGCAGGGAGACACAGGGCACTGAAGCTTTCTTT
D: TRBD1; J: TRBJ2-7; size: once; V: TRBV7-9; CDR3: CASSTTTRQGYEQYF; DNA: TGTGCCAGCAGCACAACCACTAGACAGGGGTACGAGCAGTACTTC
D: NA; J: TRBJ2-7; size: NA; V: TRBV10-2; CDR3: CASTKRWGDSGPALSYEQYF; DNA: TGCGCCAGCACTAAACGTTGGGGGGACAGCGGACCGGCACTTTCCTACGAGCAGTACTTC
D: TRBD1; J: TRBJ1-5; size: NA; V: TRBV30; CDR3: CAWSATGGYQPQHF; DNA: TGTGCCTGGAGTGCGACAGGGGGGTATCAGCCCCAGCATTTT
D: NA; J: TRBJ1-6; size: few; V: TRBV5-1; CDR3: CASSLEGTRWNSPLHF; DNA: TGCGCCAGCAGCTTGGAGGGGACAAGATGGAATTCACCCCTCCACTTT
D: NA; J: TRBJ1-5; size: NA; V: TRBV7-9; CDR3: CASSLGSGRQNQPQHF; DNA: TGTGCCAGCAGCTTAGGTTCAGGAAGGCAGAACCAGCCCCAGCATTTT
D: NA; J: TRBJ1-1; size: NA; V: TRBV4-1; CDR3: CASSQEEREAFF; DNA: TGCGCCAGCAGCCAAGAAGAGAGGGAAGCTTTCTTT
D: NA; J: TRBJ2-1; size: NA; V: TRBV5-4; CDR3: CASSWGGARDPNEQFF; DNA: TGTGCCAGCAGCTGGGGGGGGGCCCGAGACCCCAATGAGCAGTTCTTC
D: NA; J: TRBJ1-2; size: NA; V: TRBV11-3; CDR3: CASSPQGNPNYGYTF; DNA: TGTGCCAGCAGCCCACAGGGTAACCCTAACTATGGCTACACCTTC
D: NA; J: TRBJ2-1; size: NA; V: TRBV5-1; CDR3: CASSFIGGGTYNEQFF; DNA: TGCGCCAGCAGCTTCATTGGCGGGGGCACCTACAATGAGCAGTTCTTC
D: NA; J: TRBJ1-1; size: NA; V: TRBV11-3; CDR3: CASSFRAVGSMNTEAFF; DNA: TGTGCCAGCAGCTTCCGGGCCGTTGGGAGCATGAACACTGAAGCTTTCTTT